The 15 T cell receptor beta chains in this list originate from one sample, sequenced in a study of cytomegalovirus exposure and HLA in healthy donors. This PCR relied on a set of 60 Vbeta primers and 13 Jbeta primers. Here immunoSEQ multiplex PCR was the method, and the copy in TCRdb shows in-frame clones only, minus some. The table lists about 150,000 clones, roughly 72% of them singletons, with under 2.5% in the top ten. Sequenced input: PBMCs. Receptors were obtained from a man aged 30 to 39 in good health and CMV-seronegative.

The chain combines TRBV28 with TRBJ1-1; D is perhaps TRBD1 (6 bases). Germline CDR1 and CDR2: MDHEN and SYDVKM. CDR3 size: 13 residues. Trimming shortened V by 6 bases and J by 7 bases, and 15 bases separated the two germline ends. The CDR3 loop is CASSLMTGLEAFF. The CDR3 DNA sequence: TGTGCCAGCAGCCTCATGACAGGCCTTGAAGCTTTCTTT.

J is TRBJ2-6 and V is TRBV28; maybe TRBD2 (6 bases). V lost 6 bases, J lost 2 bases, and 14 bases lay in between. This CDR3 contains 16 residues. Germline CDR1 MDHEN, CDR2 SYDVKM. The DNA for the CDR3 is TGTGCCAGCAGCCCTGGGTGGGGGGCTGGGGCCAACGTCCTGACTTTC. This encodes CASSPGWGAGANVLTF.

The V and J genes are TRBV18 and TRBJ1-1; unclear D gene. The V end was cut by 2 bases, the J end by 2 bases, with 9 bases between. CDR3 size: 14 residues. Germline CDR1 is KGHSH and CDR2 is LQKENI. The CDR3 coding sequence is TGTGCCAGCTCACCAAGTCAAAGCAACACTGAAGCTTTCTTT. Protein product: CASSPSQSNTEAFF.

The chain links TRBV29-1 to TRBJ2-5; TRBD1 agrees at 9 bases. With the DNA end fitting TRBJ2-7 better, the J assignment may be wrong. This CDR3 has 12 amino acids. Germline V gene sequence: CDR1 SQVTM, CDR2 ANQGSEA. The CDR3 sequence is CSGGQGRREQYF. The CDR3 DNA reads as TGCAGCGGGGGACAGGGTAGGCGCGAGCAGTACTTC.

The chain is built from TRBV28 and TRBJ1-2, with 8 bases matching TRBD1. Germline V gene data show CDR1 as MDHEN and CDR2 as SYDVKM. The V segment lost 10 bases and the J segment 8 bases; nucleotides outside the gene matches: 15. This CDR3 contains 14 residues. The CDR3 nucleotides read TGTGCCATCTTCGCTGCCTCAGGGGGCGAAGGCTACACCTTC. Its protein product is CAIFAASGGEGYTF.

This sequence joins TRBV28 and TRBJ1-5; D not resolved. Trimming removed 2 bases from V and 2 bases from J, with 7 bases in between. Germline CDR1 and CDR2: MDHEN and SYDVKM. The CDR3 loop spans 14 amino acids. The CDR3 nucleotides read TGTGCCAGCAGTTTACGGAGTGGCAATCAGCCCCAGCATTTT. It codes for CASSLRSGNQPQHF.

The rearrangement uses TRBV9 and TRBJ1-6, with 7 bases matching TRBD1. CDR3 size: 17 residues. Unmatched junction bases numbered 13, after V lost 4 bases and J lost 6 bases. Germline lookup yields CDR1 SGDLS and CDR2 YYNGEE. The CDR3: CASSSLPGQSFNSPLHF. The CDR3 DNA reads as TGTGCCAGCAGCTCATTACCGGGACAGAGTTTTAATTCACCCCTCCACTTT.

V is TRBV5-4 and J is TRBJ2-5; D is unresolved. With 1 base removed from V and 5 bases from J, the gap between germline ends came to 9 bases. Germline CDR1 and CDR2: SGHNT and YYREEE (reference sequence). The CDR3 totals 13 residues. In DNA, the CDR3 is TGTGCCAGCAGCTTGTTCAGTTTGGAGACCCAGTACTTC. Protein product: CASSLFSLETQYF.

In nucleotides, the CDR3 is TGTGCCAGCAGCGCCGGGACAGGGAGGTCACCCCTCCACTTT. It translates to CASSAGTGRSPLHF. This rearrangement joins TRBV5-4 to TRBJ1-6; 9 bases fit TRBD1. In germline, CDR1 is SGHNT, CDR2 YYREEE (reference sequence). This CDR3 contains 14 residues. V gave up 4 bases and J gave up 10 bases; unmatched junction bases: 6.

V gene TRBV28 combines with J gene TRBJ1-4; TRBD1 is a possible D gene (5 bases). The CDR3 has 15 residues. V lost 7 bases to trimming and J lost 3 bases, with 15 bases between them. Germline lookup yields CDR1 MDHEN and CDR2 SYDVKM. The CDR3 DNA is TGTGCCAGCACCCTTAGGGGCAGTCCTAATGAAAAACTGTTTTTT. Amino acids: CASTLRGSPNEKLFF.

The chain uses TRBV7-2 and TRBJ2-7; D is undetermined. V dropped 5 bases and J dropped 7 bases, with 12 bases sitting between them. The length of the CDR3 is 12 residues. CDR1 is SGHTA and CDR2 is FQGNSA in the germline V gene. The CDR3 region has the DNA TGTGCCAGCAGCCCAGGTCCCTGGGAGCAGTACTTC. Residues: CASSPGPWEQYF.

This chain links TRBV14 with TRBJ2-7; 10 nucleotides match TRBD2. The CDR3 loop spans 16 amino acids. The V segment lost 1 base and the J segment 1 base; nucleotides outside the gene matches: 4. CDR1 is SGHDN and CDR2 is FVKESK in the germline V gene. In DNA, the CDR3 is TGTGCCAGCAGCCAAGTTACTAGCGGGGCTTCCTACGAGCAGTACTTC. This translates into CASSQVTSGASYEQYF.

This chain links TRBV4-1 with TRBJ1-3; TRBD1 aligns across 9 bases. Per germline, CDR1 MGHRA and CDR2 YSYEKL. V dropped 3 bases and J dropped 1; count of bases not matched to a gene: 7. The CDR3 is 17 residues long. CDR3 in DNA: TGCGCCAGCAGCCAGGACCCGGGACAGGGTTCTGGAAACACCATATATTTT. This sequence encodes CASSQDPGQGSGNTIYF.

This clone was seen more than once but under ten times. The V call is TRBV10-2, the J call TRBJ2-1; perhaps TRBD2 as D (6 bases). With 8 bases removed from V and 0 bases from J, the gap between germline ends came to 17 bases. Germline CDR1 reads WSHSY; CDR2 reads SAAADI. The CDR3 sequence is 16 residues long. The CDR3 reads CASESGGVSSYNEQFF. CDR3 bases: TGCGCCAGCGAATCCGGCGGGGTTAGCTCCTACAATGAGCAGTTCTTC.

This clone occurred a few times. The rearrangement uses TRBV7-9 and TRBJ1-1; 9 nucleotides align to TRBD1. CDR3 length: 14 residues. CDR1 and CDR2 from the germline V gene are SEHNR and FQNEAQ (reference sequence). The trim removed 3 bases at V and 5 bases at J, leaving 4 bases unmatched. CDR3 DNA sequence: TGTGCCAGCAGCTTGGGGACAGGGAAAACTGAAGCTTTCTTT. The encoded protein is CASSLGTGKTEAFF.